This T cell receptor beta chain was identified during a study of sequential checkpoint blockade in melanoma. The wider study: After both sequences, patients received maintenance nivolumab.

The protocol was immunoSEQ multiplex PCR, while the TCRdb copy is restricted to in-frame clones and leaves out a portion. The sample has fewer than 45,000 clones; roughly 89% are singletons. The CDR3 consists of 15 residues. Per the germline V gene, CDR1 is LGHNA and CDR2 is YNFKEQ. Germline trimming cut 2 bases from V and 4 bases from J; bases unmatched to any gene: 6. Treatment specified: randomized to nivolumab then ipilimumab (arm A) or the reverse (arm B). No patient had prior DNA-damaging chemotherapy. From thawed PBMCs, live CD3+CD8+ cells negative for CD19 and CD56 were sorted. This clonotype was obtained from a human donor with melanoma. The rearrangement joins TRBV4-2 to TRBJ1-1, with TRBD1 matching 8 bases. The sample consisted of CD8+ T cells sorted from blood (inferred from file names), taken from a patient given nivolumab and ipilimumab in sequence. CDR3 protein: CASSQSGQGPTEAFF. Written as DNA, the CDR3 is TGTGCCAGCAGCCAATCAGGACAGGGCCCCACTGAAGCTTTCTTT.